These T cell receptor beta chains were read from a single sample in a study of cytomegalovirus exposure and HLA in healthy donors. Clones were sequenced by immunoSEQ multiplex PCR, and TCRdb holds only the in-frame ones, with some missing. The sample carries approximately 180,000 clones, more than 70% recorded once. Sample: PBMCs. Receptors were obtained from a woman younger than 35 in good health and CMV-seronegative. Each CDR3 is given with its conserved first and last residue.

TRBV7-8 CASSPGTGGTGELFF
TRBV15 CATSTLRRGKTQYF
TRBV5-1 CASSFGTGDEKLFF
TRBV6-1 CASSVTGTSYGYTF
TRBV29-1 CSVAGEDERLNTEAFF
TRBV19 CASTENRRDSPNYGYTF
TRBV6-1 CASSEPGGSPLHF
TRBV9 CASGAWGQLFGVRGNEQFF
TRBV6-1 CASSAGALAGGVNEQFF
TRBV5-1 CASRDSFTGELFF
TRBV7-2 CASSYAVAGGNYWDEQFF
TRBV7-8 CASSFPSGAREPQHF
TRBV4-1 CASSVTGNNQPQHF
TRBV4-1 CASSPLGLAGDAIPNTDTQYF
TRBV19 CASSIAGDHPYEQYF
TRBV6-1 CASSPDTNYGYTF
TRBV5-4 CASSLCPRTTNQPQHF
TRBV6-4 CASTGGGGTGELFF
TRBV7-2 CASSTQGTGSEAFF
TRBV28 CASSLRPTGVLNYGYTF
TRBV9 CASSVVALQLRDEQFF
TRBV7-8 CASSSLTSGSTDTQYF
TRBV19 CASSMPGLQETQYF
TRBV5-5 CASSLATGTEAFF
TRBV5-1 CASSLGQTPRAEAFF
TRBV27 CATGQGDALGPQHF
TRBV7-9 CASSSPGQDPNEKLFF
TRBV6-5 CASSYKEGYEQYF
TRBV2 CASSEAGGTSGLYNEQFF
TRBV5-1 CASSSAGTGGETQYF
TRBV5-1 CASSLDYGTGLYEQYF
TRBV12-5 CASGLVLGQVFDGYTF
TRBV5-5 CASSPGTGKMGYTF
TRBV19 CASSIGFRYNTGELFF
TRBV11-2 CASSLDMKQINQPQHF
TRBV5-5 CASSLSVMNTEAFF
TRBV30 CAWSHRGRRTEAFF
TRBV5-1 CASSLDRAVSGNTIYF
TRBV2 CASSEAVRLAGGTDTQYF
TRBV6-1 CATGGRGADGELFF
TRBV7-9 CASSLAGGAGELFF
TRBV27 CASSRWGGRVMETQYF
TRBV10-2 CASHSSRGHQPQHF